This T cell receptor beta chain appears in the sequencing data of a study of shared clonotypes between healthy human individuals. General study results and limits: Naive subsets typically showed greater estimated richness than memory subsets.

Concerning this clone: Its antigen is undetermined.

This table comes from immunoSEQ multiplex PCR, and its TCRdb copy is limited to in-frame clones, with some not included. The table lists some 1,100,000 clones, 78% of them singletons, with under 0.6% in the top ten. The source material was memory CD4+ T cells from PBMCs. Sample subset: CD45RA-negative fraction. The TCR sequence derives from a young man in good health. Some clones in this sample may be carry-over from other donors' samples.

In DNA form, the CDR3 reads TGTGCCAGTTCCGACCAGGCTAGCGGGACGGACGAGCAGTACTTC. This sequence encodes CASSDQASGTDEQYF. J is TRBJ2-7 and V is TRBV28; 9 bases line up with TRBD2. The CDR3 has 15 residues. The V segment lost 9 bases and the J segment 5 bases; nucleotides outside the gene matches: 14. The germline gives CDR1 MDHEN, CDR2 SYDVKM.